The entry below gives a single TCR beta chain sequence along with its context. As yet, its antigen is unknown. This sample stems from a study of glioma-infiltrating T cells after dendritic cell vaccination. Findings and limits, study-wide: No direct clonality-survival link was found; a diverse polyclonal response may matter.

The assay was immunoSEQ multiplex PCR, and TCRdb's table has in-frame clones only and misses some. The sample lists around 60,000 clones; more than 70% were seen once. Time point of the sample: after dendritic cell vaccination, including at tumor progression/relapse. This CDR3 is built from 16 residues. J gave up 7 bases and V 5 bases, and 8 bases lay outside the gene matches. Germline loops: CDR1 SGHAT, CDR2 FQNNGV. The sample here was blood, taken after dendritic cell vaccination. The origin of this receptor is a human donor with glioblastoma. This chain links TRBV11-2 with TRBJ2-7; TRBD2 matches at 16 bases. In nucleotides, the CDR3 is TGTGCCAGCAGCCGAGGGACTAGCGGGGGGGCCCGTGAGCAGTACTTC. Protein product: CASSRGTSGGAREQYF. The variable domain in full, with the rest retrieved from reference TRBV11-2 and TRBJ2-7, is EAGVAQSPRYKIIEKRQSVAFWCNPISGHATLYWYQQILGQGPKLLIQFQNNGVVDDSQLPKDRFSAERLKGVDSTLKIQPAKLEDSAVYLCASSRGTSGGAREQYFGPGTRLTVT.